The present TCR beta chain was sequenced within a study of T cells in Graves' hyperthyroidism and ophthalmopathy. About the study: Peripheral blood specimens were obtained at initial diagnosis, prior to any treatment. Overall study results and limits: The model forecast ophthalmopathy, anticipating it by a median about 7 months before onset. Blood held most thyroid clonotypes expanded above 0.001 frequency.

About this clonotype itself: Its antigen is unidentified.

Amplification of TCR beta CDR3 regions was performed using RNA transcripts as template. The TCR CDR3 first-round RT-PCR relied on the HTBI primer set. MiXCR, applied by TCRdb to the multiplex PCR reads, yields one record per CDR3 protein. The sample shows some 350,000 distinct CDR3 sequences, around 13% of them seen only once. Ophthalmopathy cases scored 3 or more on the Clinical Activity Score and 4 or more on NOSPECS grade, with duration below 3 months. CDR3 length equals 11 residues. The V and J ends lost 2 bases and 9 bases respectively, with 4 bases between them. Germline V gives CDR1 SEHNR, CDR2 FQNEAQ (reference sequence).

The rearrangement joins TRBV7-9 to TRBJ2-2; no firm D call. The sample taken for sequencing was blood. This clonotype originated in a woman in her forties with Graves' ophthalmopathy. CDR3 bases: TGTGCCAGCAGCTTACTTCGGGAGCTGTTTTTT. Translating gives CASSLLRELFF.